This T cell receptor (beta chain) was retrieved from a study of T cells in Graves' hyperthyroidism and ophthalmopathy. Study findings and constraints: Patients with ophthalmopathy were separated from those with stable hyperthyroidism by a 13 V-J model.

Comment on this clonotype: Its antigen is unknown.

This CDR3 has 15 amino acids. The V end was cut by 6 bases, the J end by 3 bases, with 12 bases between. Germline V lookup: CDR1 MRHNA, CDR2 SNTAGT. Amplification targeted TCR beta CDR3 regions from RNA transcripts. Carried out on the TCR CDR3, a first-round RT-PCR used the HTBI primer set. TCRdb re-called the multiplex PCR reads with MiXCR, one entry per CDR3 protein. The sample lists hundreds of thousands of distinct CDR3 sequences, roughly 40% seen once, with approximately 8.7% in the top ten. The sample was blood. This receptor was identified in a man in his late teens or twenties with Graves' hyperthyroidism. V is TRBV6-4 and J is TRBJ1-6; D remains ambiguous. The DNA for the CDR3 is TGTGCCAGCAGGACGGACGGCAGCTATAATTCACCCCTCCACTTT. Amino acids: CASRTDGSYNSPLHF.